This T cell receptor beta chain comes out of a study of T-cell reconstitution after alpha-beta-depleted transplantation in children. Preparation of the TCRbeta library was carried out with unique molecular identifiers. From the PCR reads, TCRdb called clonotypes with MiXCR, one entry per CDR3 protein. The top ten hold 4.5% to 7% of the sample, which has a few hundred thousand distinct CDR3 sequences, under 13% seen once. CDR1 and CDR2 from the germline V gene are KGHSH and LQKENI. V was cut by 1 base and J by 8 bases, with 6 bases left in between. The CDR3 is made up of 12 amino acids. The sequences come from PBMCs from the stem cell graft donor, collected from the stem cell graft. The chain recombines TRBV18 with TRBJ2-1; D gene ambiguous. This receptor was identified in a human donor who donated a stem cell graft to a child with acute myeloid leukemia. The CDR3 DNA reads TGTGCCAGCTCACCACGTAAAGATGAGCAGTTCTTC. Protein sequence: CASSPRKDEQFF.